This TCR beta chain originates from a study of T-cell memory formation after mild COVID-19. Study overall: TCR clustering was largely donor specific.

J was trimmed by 4 bases and V by 5 bases; bases with no gene match: 3. The CDR3 has 15 residues. Germline V gives CDR1 SGHTA, CDR2 FQGTGA. This clonotype was counted a few times. Its antigen is undetermined. General observations from the study: Cross-reactive memory appears to have joined, as suggested by some responding clones showing up in pre-infection memory.

TCRdb fed the 5' RACE reads into MiXCR, producing one record per CDR3 protein. Among fewer than 300,000 distinct CDR3 sequences listed, approximately 15% were seen once. The sequence was collected from a man aged 18 to 35 who had mild COVID-19 (a few samples of this study predate the infection). Cell type and time point are not known. This chain uses TRBV7-3 with TRBJ2-3; 13 bases fit TRBD2. Sequenced: PBMCs or a T cell subset sorted from them (not recorded which). DNA for the CDR3: TGTGCCAGCAGCCCGGGACTAGCGGGGCCAGATACGCAGTATTTT. It yields the protein CASSPGLAGPDTQYF.